The clone carrying this T cell receptor (beta chain) appeared many times. Its specificity is unknown. TCR libraries were built in bulk with a published protocol and specific TCR primers. One entry per CDR3 protein results from TCRdb running MiXCR on the PCR reads. The sample holds about 9,600 distinct CDR3 sequences, just under 20% seen once. Investigators produced naive CD8 libraries from 20,000 to 1,000,000 sorted cells, drawing on 10%, 30% or 50% RNA. A CD8+CD4-CCR7+CD45RA+ phenotype served as the sorting definition for naive CD8 T cells. This entry is derived from a study of molecular identifiers for immune sequencing clone quantification. Trimming removed 5 bases from V and 5 bases from J; junction bases left unmatched: 8. The V gene's germline CDR1 is SGHAT and CDR2 FQNNGV. The CDR3 extends over 17 amino acids. Overall study findings and caveats: Clones carrying above 20 RNA copies accounted for over 99% of effector molecules, under 1% in naive cells.

V gene TRBV11-2 combines with J gene TRBJ2-2, with 13 bases identical to TRBD2. The sample was naive CD8+ T cells from blood, with Jurkat cell RNA spiked in. Subset described: FACS-sorted CD8+CD4-CCR7+CD45RA+ naive T cells. The source is a human donor in good health. Some libraries in this study had Jurkat cell RNA spiked in. The DNA of the CDR3 is TGTGCCAGCAGCCTTACTAGCGGGGGGGCCCGAACCGGGGAGCTGTTTTTT. It specifies CASSLTSGGARTGELFF.